One and the same sample provided the 9 T cell receptor beta chains below, sequenced in a study of cytomegalovirus exposure and HLA in healthy donors (dated by TCRdb to about 2017). Library creation used the immunoSEQ multiplex PCR assay. A mixture of 60 forward primers for TCR Vbeta segments and 13 reverse primers for TCR Jbeta segments was used in the multiplex PCR. TCRdb carries this immuneACCESS record with in-frame sequences only. Its versions omit some clonotypes, under half of them owing to an unresolved V gene in the studies checked, with the rest unexplained. The sample table records approximately 140,000 clones; about four fifths of these occur just once. Clones ranked in the top ten supply under 8% of the sample. Sequencing was performed on PBMCs. These receptors were taken from a man aged 45 to 65 in good health and CMV-seropositive.

The chain employs TRBV10-3 and TRBJ2-3, with D possibly matching TRBD2 (5 bases). The germline CDR1 and CDR2 sequences are ENHRY and SYGVKD. This CDR3 is built from 13 residues. Trimming shortened V by 4 bases and J by 1 base, and 6 bases separated the two germline ends. This chain's CDR3 is CAISGGGTDTQYF. The CDR3 nucleotides read TGTGCCATCAGTGGGGGAGGCACAGATACGCAGTATTTT.

The J gene is TRBJ1-2, the V gene TRBV4-1; 9 bases are a match to TRBD1. The junction had 8 bases not matched to a gene; V was cut back by 1 base and J by 8 bases. CDR3 length: 15 amino acids. The germline V gene encodes CDR1 MGHRA and CDR2 YSYEKL. The CDR3 sequence: CASSQGDRETGGYTF. CDR3 sequence (DNA): TGCGCCAGCAGCCAAGGGGACAGGGAGACGGGAGGCTACACCTTC.

The V call is TRBV10-3, the J call TRBJ2-2; weak D call: TRBD2 (6 bases). The CDR3 runs 13 residues. Looked up from germline, CDR1 is ENHRY and CDR2 is SYGVKD. V was pared by 10 bases and J by 1 base, with 10 bases between. CDR3 amino acids: CANSGLNTGELFF. CDR3 bases: TGTGCCAATAGCGGTTTGAACACCGGGGAGCTGTTTTTT.

CDR3: CASRTRVSTGELFF. The CDR3 DNA is TGTGCCAGCAGAACTCGGGTTAGCACCGGGGAGCTGTTTTTT. The V call is TRBV27, the J call TRBJ2-2; D is uncertain. Germline CDR1 and CDR2: MNHEY and SMNVEV (reference sequence). With 6 bases removed from V and 4 bases from J, the gap between germline ends came to 12 bases. This CDR3 has 14 amino acids.

The chain uses TRBV5-6 and TRBJ2-7; possible D gene TRBD1, 5 bases. The germline V and J ends were trimmed by 0 bases and 7 bases, with 11 bases remaining between them. CDR1 and CDR2 (germline): SGHDT, YYEEEE. CDR3 length equals 13 residues. CDR3 nucleotides: TGTGCCAGCAGCTTGGTAGCAGGACAAGAGCAGTACTTC. This encodes CASSLVAGQEQYF.

The chain carries TRBV5-1 and TRBJ2-5; TRBD2 is a possible D gene (5 bases). With 4 bases removed from V and 4 bases from J, the gap between germline ends came to 11 bases. Germline assignment: CDR1 SGHRS and CDR2 YFSETQ. The CDR3 runs 13 residues. The CDR3 DNA sequence: TGCGCCAGCAGCAGCGGAGCCTCAGAGACCCAGTACTTC. It is translated as CASSSGASETQYF.

V is TRBV4-1 and J is TRBJ2-1, with TRBD2 matching over 9 bases. The ends lost 3 bases at V and 4 bases at J; junction bases unmatched: 13. CDR1 MGHRA and CDR2 YSYEKL come from the germline V gene. This CDR3 is 18 amino acids long. The CDR3 here is CASSHPEAAGGRYNEQFF. The CDR3, as DNA: TGCGCCAGCAGCCATCCGGAGGCGGCGGGAGGGCGGTACAATGAGCAGTTCTTC.

The chain recombines TRBV30 with TRBJ1-1, with TRBD1 identical over 7 bases. Trimming at V came to 3 bases and at J to 4 bases, leaving 5 bases not matched to a gene. CDR3 length: 13 residues. Germline values: CDR1 GTSNPN, CDR2 SVGIG (reference sequence). CDR3 protein: CAWSLTGRTEAFF. The CDR3, as DNA: TGTGCCTGGAGCCTGACAGGGCGCACTGAAGCTTTCTTT.

The chain recombines TRBV5-5 with TRBJ2-3; perhaps TRBD1 as D (5 bases). CDR3 size: 16 residues. Trimming left V 0 bases short and J 5 bases short, with 16 bases between. Germline V CDR1 and CDR2: SGHKS, YYEKEE (reference sequence). As DNA, the CDR3 is TGTGCCAGCAGCTTGGGCAGCCAGGGTGTGAAAGATACGCAGTATTTT. This gives the protein CASSLGSQGVKDTQYF.